The T cell receptor (beta chain) described here comes from a study of blood T cell repertoires in COVID-19 (dated by TCRdb to 2019 to 2021). Regarding the study in general: Samples from collaborators originated in the United States, Italy and Spain and spanned both the acute and convalescent phases of COVID-19. Sample metadata almost always included a de-identified subject ID, COVID-19 status, age in years and sex. Where available, HLA class I and class II types were taken from metadata supplied by the sample provider and were not determined by assay-based typing. Samples came from the ongoing ImmuneRACE study (first 160 participants) plus 1,254 subjects from 6 global collaborators. The prospective study material was composed of cDNA or gDNA derived from T cells, B-cell-depleted T cells, or PBMCs. The dataset comprised deeply sampled blood TCRbeta repertoires from subjects exposed to, actively infected with, or recovered from COVID-19. The repertoires were released in a freely available public database meant as a resource for research on the immune response to SARS-CoV-2. Overall study outcomes, separate from this receptor: How much clinical and demographic metadata was included differed by source and by participant, and the metadata was provided uncurated.

Regarding this clone: What antigen it recognizes has not been identified. Base qualities are not at hand, and no much larger clone is one base apart.

TCRbeta CDR3 regions were amplified from genomic DNA using the immunoSEQ Assay, a bias-controlled multiplex PCR. The source study handled its data this way. The number of nucleated cells in each sample was estimated from the amplification of reference gene primers within the assay. Sequence reads were collapsed and filtered to measure the absolute abundance of every unique TCRbeta CDR3 rearrangement. For each sample, productive Simpson clonality was calculated by taking the square root of Simpson's diversity index across productive rearrangements. TCRdb stores this immuneACCESS table with in-frame sequences only. Part of the clones is absent; in the studies checked, under half of the shortfall reflects unresolved V genes, and no reason is known for the rest. V, J and clone size reflect that table, while D and trimming were determined from the DNA. For this sample the table gives about 380,000 clones, of which over 65% were detected only once. Around 1% of the sample belongs to the ten largest clones.

Including the terminal cysteine and phenylalanine, the CDR3 comprises 16 residues. CDR3 DNA is the only sequence kept; it has 48 bases, read in frame from the first base. From a lookup of the germline V gene (reference sequence), CDR1 and CDR2 are LNHNV and YYDKDF. V is cut by 0 bases and J by 2 bases, and the space between the germline ends is 11 bases. The collaborating institutions used their own protocols to collect whole blood in K2EDTA tubes. For TCRbeta analysis, collaborators shipped samples as frozen whole blood, isolated PBMCs, or DNA extracted from either of those sample types. The chain was built from TRBV15 and TRBJ1-3; the best D guess is TRBD1, with 6 bases matching. This clonotype originated in a human donor with acute or convalescent COVID-19. The donor label of this sample is uncertain. Material for sequencing was peripheral blood. The sequenced DNA is TGTGCCACCAGCAGAGAGGTGGCAGGGGCTGGAAACACCATATATTTT. This codes for CATSREVAGAGNTIYF.